The present TCR beta chain was sequenced within a study of T-cell reconstitution after alpha-beta-depleted transplantation in children. Germline CDR1 SGHVS, CDR2 FQNEAQ. V lost 1 base, J lost 4 bases, and 5 bases stayed unmatched. CDR3 length: 15 amino acids. This clonotype was found a few times. The TCRbeta library was prepared with unique molecular identifiers. TCRdb re-derived calls from the PCR reads in MiXCR, one entry per CDR3 protein. The sample holds about 400,000 distinct CDR3 sequences, around 21% seen once. V is TRBV7-8 and J is TRBJ2-7; 9 bases fit TRBD1. Specimen: PBMCs from the stem cell graft donor, collected from the stem cell graft. This TCR was sampled from a human donor who donated a stem cell graft to a child with acute myeloid leukemia. CDR3 in DNA: TGTGCCAGCAGCTTAGGGGACAGGGCCTCATACGAGCAGTACTTC. This sequence encodes CASSLGDRASYEQYF.